What follows is one T cell receptor beta chain and its context. A junction boundary mismatches the germline segment, possibly from a read error. Patients sequenced had flow cytometry evidence of CD8+CD57+ cell expansion. Patients were untreated when blood was sampled. Genomic DNA provided the template from which TCR beta VDJ and CDR3 profiles were obtained. TCRdb independently ran MiXCR on the reads; one entry per CDR3 protein. The sample has 250,000 to 350,000 distinct CDR3 sequences, 50% to 65% seen once. This entry comes from a study of CD8+CD57+ T cells in acquired aplastic anemia. Across the study: The sorted CD4+ and CD8+ cells yielded an average around 3.4 ug of DNA.

Sample: sorted CD4+, CD8+, or CD8+CD57+ T cells (not recorded which) from PBMCs. The source of this sequence is a human donor with aplastic anemia.

In DNA, the CDR3 is TGTGCCAGCAGCTGGACTAGCGGGAGTAATGAGCAGTTCTTC. This sequence encodes CASSWTSGSNEQFF. The chain has TRBV5-1 and TRBJ2-1; 13 positions match TRBD2. Germline values: CDR1 SGHRS, CDR2 YFSETQ. The CDR3 has 14 amino acids.